This paragraph covers one T cell receptor (beta chain) sequence. The antigen is not known. These data come from a study of PD-L1 blockade in urothelial cancer. Study summary: From 2014, patients received atezolizumab, given as 1,200 mg intravenously every 3 weeks. Blood drawn 3 weeks (second dose) and 6 weeks after treatment start was analyzed. Study-wide results and caveats: A pretreatment blood TCR clonality that fell below the median predicted better progression-free and overall survival.

There are 16 residues in the CDR3. V gave up 4 bases and J gave up 1 base, with 14 bases separating them. Per germline, CDR1 ENHRY and CDR2 SYGVKD. Every PCR received spiked-in synthetic TCR analog templates. Using immunoSEQ multiplex PCR, the repertoire was profiled, and TCRdb retains in-frame clones only, with some absent. Of 35,000 to 50,000 clones in the sample, roughly 80% were seen once. This chain joins TRBV10-3 and TRBJ2-1; tentatively, D is TRBD2 (6 bases). The receptor was derived from a man between 65 and 80 years old with urothelial cancer. The specimen was PBMCs, collected around atezolizumab (anti-PD-L1) treatment. CDR3 in amino acids: CAISGSGDRSYNEQFF. In DNA form, the CDR3 reads TGTGCCATCAGTGGTAGCGGAGATCGGTCCTACAATGAGCAGTTCTTC.